Reported below is one TCR beta chain. TCRdb's copy holds only in-frame clones and misses some; the assay was immunoSEQ multiplex PCR. The data show roughly 110,000 clones, about 89% seen once. This entry is derived from a study of blood T cell repertoires in COVID-19. Between the trimmed V and J ends, which lost 1 base and 1 base, there was a span of 10 bases. The CDR3 runs 15 residues. CDR1 SNHLY and CDR2 FYNNEI come from the germline V gene. The genes are TRBV2 and TRBJ1-2, with no clear D. Sequencing input: peripheral blood. This TCR was recovered from a woman aged 25 to 39 with acute or convalescent COVID-19. The CDR3 nucleotides read TGTGCCAGCAGTGAAGTCTCGGGAGGTAACTATGGCTACACCTTC. It codes for CASSEVSGGNYGYTF.